The source of this TCR beta chain is a study of cytotoxic CD8 clonotypes in ibrutinib-treated CLL. As for the study in general: The response samples were taken once patients had been treated for a median of about 12 months, range 6 to 36.

The CDR3 consists of 11 residues. Looked up from germline, CDR1 is SGHTA and CDR2 is FQGNSA. Study-wide results and caveats: Clonality, elevated at ibrutinib response, dropped back toward baseline at progression.

In regard to this clone: No antigen is known for it.

TCRdb's copy holds only in-frame clones and misses some; the assay was immunoSEQ multiplex PCR. The repertoire holds 16,000 or so clones, with 68% as singletons. The chain uses TRBV7-2 and TRBJ1-3; a weak D match, TRBD1 (5 bases). The starting material was PBMCs, obtained before ibrutinib treatment. This clonotype originated in a human donor with chronic lymphocytic leukemia. Written as DNA, the CDR3 is TGTTCGGGGCCCCGGGGGTACACCATATATTTT. It codes for CSGPRGYTIYF.